One and the same sample provided the 20 T cell receptor beta chains below, sequenced in a study of metastatic and nonmetastatic thyroid tumors. TCRdb re-analyzed the PCR reads through MiXCR. The sample has tens of thousands of clones, 13% seen once; the top ten hold 9.5%. Thyroid surgery had not been preceded by any treatment in any patient. Sequences were obtained from blood. All receptors derive from a female donor with papillary thyroid cancer or a benign thyroid nodule (not recorded which). Some clones in this sample may be carry-over from other donors' samples.

This clone was picked up many times. The chain combines TRBV18 with TRBJ1-1; D is unresolved. In germline, CDR1 is KGHSH, CDR2 LQKENI. This CDR3 has 13 amino acids. V dropped 6 bases and J dropped 1 base, with 9 bases sitting between them. The CDR3 spells CASSPMGNTEAFF. The CDR3 nucleotides are TGTGCCAGCTCCCCTATGGGGAACACTGAAGCTTTCTTT.

This clone was recorded at least ten times. The gene calls are TRBV11-2 and TRBJ1-3, with a weak D call TRBD1 (6 bases). V was clipped by 6 bases and J by 3 bases, with 18 bases between them. Germline V gene sequence: CDR1 SGHAT, CDR2 FQNNGV. This CDR3 region has 16 residues. The DNA for the CDR3 is TGTGCCAGCAGAACATTGTCGGGGGGCTTTGGAAACACCATATATTTT. It yields the protein CASRTLSGGFGNTIYF.

This clone was observed at least ten times. The rearrangement joins TRBV7-3 to TRBJ1-5; D uncertain. The CDR3 contains 14 residues. Trimming cost V 2 bases and J 2 bases, with 7 bases left between them. Germline CDR1 is SGHTA and CDR2 is FQGTGA. The DNA of the CDR3 is TGTGCCAGCAGCTTAGGCGGGGGCAATCAGCCCCAGCATTTT. Its protein is CASSLGGGNQPQHF.

There are many counts of this clone. J is TRBJ2-1 and V is TRBV24-1; TRBD1 matches at 8 bases. CDR1 is KGHDR, CDR2 SFDVKD, per germline. V lost 2 bases and J lost 2; bases outside the gene matches: 4. CDR3 size: 16 residues. Here the CDR3 reads CATSDSRQGPYNEQFF. The CDR3 DNA reads as TGTGCCACCAGTGATTCCCGACAGGGGCCCTACAATGAGCAGTTCTTC.

The sample holds many counts of this clone. CDR3 DNA: TGTGCCATCGGTACAAGCAATCAGCCCCAGCATTTT. This encodes CAIGTSNQPQHF. The rearrangement links TRBV28 to TRBJ1-5; no firm D call. Germline V lookup: CDR1 MDHEN, CDR2 SYDVKM. CDR3 length: 12 amino acids. Trimming left V 10 bases short and J 1 base short, with 8 bases between.

This clone was seen many times. This chain connects TRBV5-1 to TRBJ1-5, with D possibly matching TRBD1 (6 bases). The CDR3 covers 15 residues. Germline assignment: CDR1 SGHRS and CDR2 YFSETQ. The V end lost 1 base, the J end lost 3 bases, and 11 bases lay between the germline ends. The CDR3, as DNA: TGCGCCAGCAGCTTGCTGGGACAAATCAATCAGCCCCAGCATTTT. It yields the protein CASSLLGQINQPQHF.

This clone was picked up many times. The chain uses TRBV20-1 and TRBJ2-5; 12 nucleotides match TRBD2. The germline gives CDR1 DFQATT, CDR2 SNEGSKA (reference sequence). CDR3 length: 16 amino acids. V trimming: 1 base; J trimming: 5 bases; junction bases outside the gene matches: 8. The CDR3 sequence is CSARVLLAGGAETQYF. DNA of the CDR3: TGCAGTGCTAGAGTTTTACTAGCGGGAGGTGCGGAGACCCAGTACTTC.

In the case of this clone: A read error may account for a junction end that differs from germline. The same CDR3 also results from other DNA sequences found in this sample. The V call is TRBV7-2, the J call TRBJ2-7, with D perhaps matching TRBD1 (5 bases). The CDR3 extends over 15 amino acids. Germline CDR1 SGHTA, CDR2 FQGNSA. The CDR3 DNA is TGTGCCAGCAGACCAACAGGTGGGCAGTTTTACGAGCAATACTTC. As protein: CASRPTGGQFYEQYF.

This clone was counted ten times or more. The CDR3 reads CASSPPGRETRRRTDTQYF. The CDR3, as DNA: TGTGCCAGCAGTCCCCCGGGGCGGGAAACCCGACGACGCACAGATACGCAGTATTTT. The chain joins TRBV6-4 to TRBJ2-3; D may be TRBD2 (6 bases). This CDR3 contains 19 residues. The germline V gene encodes CDR1 MRHNA and CDR2 SNTAGT. V lost 5 bases, J lost 1 base, and 25 bases lay in between.

V gene TRBV12-3 or TRBV12-4 combines with J gene TRBJ2-2; D might be TRBD2 (6 bases). Trimming took off 6 bases at V and 10 bases at J, with 21 bases between the two ends. This CDR3 has 15 residues. The CDR3: CASSGDWWVSVELFF. DNA of the CDR3: TGTGCCAGCAGCGGGGACTGGTGGGTTTCCGTGGAGCTGTTTTTT.

This clone occurred a few times. A much larger clone differs by one base, so this may be a read error. This chain joins TRBV5-1 and TRBJ2-6; a weak D match, TRBD1 (5 bases). The length of the CDR3 is 15 residues. CDR1 is SGHRS and CDR2 is YFSETQ in the germline V gene. The CDR3 DNA is TGCGCCAGCAGCTTTGAAAGCTCTGGGGCCAACGCCCTGACTTTC. Translated: CASSFESSGANALTF.

This clone was found a few times. The chain uses TRBV6-2 or TRBV6-3 and TRBJ2-7; 7 bases map to TRBD1. V lost 4 bases to trimming and J lost 2 bases; unmatched junction nucleotides: 8. Germline V gene lookup returns CDR1 MNHEY and CDR2 SVGEGT. The CDR3 has 15 residues. The CDR3 loop is CASSSGQKITYEQYF. The CDR3 nucleotides read TGTGCCAGCAGTTCGGGACAGAAGATAACCTACGAGCAGTACTTC.

There are many counts of this clone. The gene calls are TRBV30 and TRBJ1-5; the match to TRBD1 covers 9 bases. The CDR3 is 15 amino acids. V shed 1 base and J 3 bases; nucleotides not matched to a gene: 4. In germline, CDR1 is GTSNPN, CDR2 SVGIG (reference sequence). CDR3 DNA: TGTGCCTGGAGTGGGGGACAGGGAATCAATCAGCCCCAGCATTTT. Translation: CAWSGGQGINQPQHF.

A few counts support this clone. The junction does not match germline at one end; this may be a read error. The rearrangement joins TRBV27 to TRBJ2-6; a possible D gene is TRBD1 (5 bases). The CDR3 runs to 17 residues. The germline V gene has CDR1 MNHEY and CDR2 SMNVEV (reference sequence). CDR3 region: CASSLRSCSSGANILTF. The CDR3 DNA reads TGTGCCAGCAGTTTACGCAGCTGTTCCTCTGGGGCCAACATCCTGACTTTC.

This sequence joins TRBV3-1 and TRBJ1-2; 7 bases are a match to TRBD1. CDR1 and CDR2 (germline): LGHDT, YNNKEL (reference sequence). The trim removed 4 bases at V and 3 bases at J, leaving 8 bases unmatched. The length of the CDR3 is 15 residues. CDR3 amino acids: CASSPQDRTYYGYTF. The CDR3, as DNA: TGTGCCAGCAGCCCACAGGACAGGACTTACTATGGCTACACCTTC.

This clone was recorded at least ten times. This chain joins TRBV11-2 and TRBJ2-2, with 7 bases matching TRBD2. The CDR3 is 16 amino acids. Germline-derived CDR1 and CDR2 are SGHAT and FQNNGV. V was pared by 5 bases and J by 6 bases, with 12 bases of the junction left unmatched. The CDR3 DNA reads as TGTGCCAGCAGCCAAGTTCCCAGCGGGAATCCCGGGGAGCTGTTTTTT. It encodes CASSQVPSGNPGELFF.

This clone was observed many times. The chain joins TRBV28 to TRBJ2-7; no definite D call. Germline V gene sequence: CDR1 MDHEN, CDR2 SYDVKM. The CDR3 is 12 residues long. Trimming shortened V by 1 base and J by 3 bases, and 4 bases separated the two germline ends. The CDR3 DNA sequence: TGTGCCAGCAGTTTATTGATCTACGAGCAGTACTTC. As protein: CASSLLIYEQYF.

This clone is categorized as medium-sized. J is TRBJ2-1 and V is TRBV7-9; D is perhaps TRBD1 (6 bases). Germline-derived CDR1 and CDR2 are SEHNR and FQNEAQ (reference sequence). V was trimmed by 4 bases and J by 7 bases, leaving 14 bases between them. The CDR3 has 14 amino acids. In nucleotides, the CDR3 is TGTGCCAGCAGCTCCACGAGGGGGAAGAATGAGCAGTTCTTC. Its protein is CASSSTRGKNEQFF.

This clone has at least ten counts. The V gene is TRBV4-2, the J gene TRBJ2-7, with 10 bases aligning to TRBD1. CDR3 length equals 17 residues. Germline loops: CDR1 LGHNA, CDR2 YNFKEQ. The V segment lost 7 bases and the J segment 3 bases; nucleotides outside the gene matches: 15. CDR3 loop: CASNPHGGTGAYYEQYF. CDR3 nucleotides: TGTGCCAGCAACCCCCATGGAGGGACAGGGGCCTACTACGAGCAGTACTTC.

About this clone: Here the CDR3 omits its conserved ending phenylalanine or tryptophan, so a read error is the likely source. No DNA is shown, since the ends of the CDR3 on it are uncertain; the CDR3 is the one TCRdb lists. The CDR3 is CASRGGRAYNEQLL. The chain is built from TRBV6-1 and TRBJ2-1; the tabulated D call, TRBD2, remains unverified against the DNA. Both ends counted, the CDR3 spans 14 residues. CDR1 is MNHNS, CDR2 SASEGT, per germline.